The 21 T cell receptor beta chains listed next were all sequenced from one sample in a study of shared clonotypes between healthy human individuals. Clones were sequenced by immunoSEQ multiplex PCR, and TCRdb holds only the in-frame ones, with some missing. The table records roughly 500,000 clones, more than 65% of them present only once. Sequencing was performed on PBMCs. All receptors come from a woman between 35 and 50 years old in good health. Some clones in this sample may be carry-over from other donors' samples.

Note on this clone: A far larger clone differs by one base, so this is likely a read error. Here the CDR3 reads CASSYSEAEQETQYF. The CDR3 bases are TGTGCCAGCAGTTACTCGGAGGCAGAACAAGAGACCCAGTACTTC. The J gene is TRBJ2-5, the V gene TRBV6-5; D might be TRBD2 (5 bases). Germline lookup yields CDR1 MNHEY and CDR2 SVGAGI. With 0 bases removed from V and 2 bases from J, the gap between germline ends came to 10 bases. The CDR3 loop spans 15 amino acids.

The chain is built from TRBV6-1 and TRBJ1-5; no firm D call. V was trimmed by 5 bases and J by 4 bases, leaving 0 bases between them. From germline, CDR1 is MNHNS and CDR2 SASEGT. The CDR3 totals 10 residues. The CDR3 DNA reads TGTGCCAGCAGTAATCAGCCCCAGCATTTT. Its translation is CASSNQPQHF.

This clone was counted between two and nine times. The gene calls are TRBV14 and TRBJ2-7; 10 nucleotides agree with TRBD2. The CDR3 is made up of 16 amino acids. Germline CDR1 and CDR2: SGHDN and FVKESK. J was trimmed by 4 bases and V by 1 base; bases with no gene match: 7. In DNA, the CDR3 is TGTGCCAGCAGCCAAGGTTGGCTAGCGGGAGTATACGAGCAGTACTTC. Residues: CASSQGWLAGVYEQYF.

The chain is built from TRBV2 and TRBJ1-1; 9 bases line up with TRBD1. The length of the CDR3 is 15 residues. Germline V lookup: CDR1 SNHLY, CDR2 FYNNEI. Trimming at V came to 3 bases and at J to 1 base, leaving 3 bases not matched to a gene. The DNA of the CDR3 is TGTGCCAGCAGTGAGTCGGGACAGGGGAACACTGAAGCTTTCTTT. It specifies CASSESGQGNTEAFF.

The CDR3 protein is CASSLTSGGRDQYF. The DNA for the CDR3 is TGCGCCAGCAGCTTGACTAGCGGGGGCCGAGACCAGTACTTC. The chain joins TRBV10-2 to TRBJ2-7, with TRBD2 identical over 12 bases. Germline V gives CDR1 WSHSY, CDR2 SAAADI. The length of the CDR3 is 14 residues. The J segment lost 10 bases and the V segment lost 6 bases, leaving 10 bases of the junction unmatched.

The rearrangement joins TRBV10-2 to TRBJ1-1, with D perhaps TRBD1 (5 bases). CDR3 length: 14 amino acids. With 6 bases removed from V and 4 bases from J, the gap between germline ends came to 15 bases. In germline, CDR1 is WSHSY, CDR2 SAAADI. The CDR3 region has the DNA TGCGCCAGCAGGAACAGGCCGGTCGGCACTGAAGCTTTCTTT. Residues: CASRNRPVGTEAFF.

This chain uses TRBV4-2 with TRBJ1-4; 9 bases match TRBD1. CDR3 length equals 16 residues. V was clipped by 0 bases and J by 8 bases; unmatched bases: 7. CDR1 is LGHNA, CDR2 YNFKEQ, per germline. The CDR3 protein is CASSQDSGQGSEKLFF. The CDR3 DNA follows: TGTGCCAGCAGCCAAGATTCGGGACAGGGTAGCGAAAAACTGTTTTTT.

The chain carries TRBV6-5 and TRBJ1-2; the match to TRBD1 covers 7 bases. V shed 2 bases, J shed 6 bases, and the junction held 3 bases outside the gene matches. The CDR3 runs 13 residues. Germline V gene data show CDR1 as MNHEY and CDR2 as SVGAGI. In DNA, the CDR3 is TGTGCCAGCAGTTACAGGGGGCAGCATGGCTACACCTTC. This encodes CASSYRGQHGYTF.

The chain recombines TRBV5-5 with TRBJ1-2; 10 bases map to TRBD1. The junction had 3 bases not matched to a gene; V was cut back by 0 bases and J by 4 bases. Germline V gene data show CDR1 as SGHKS and CDR2 as YYEKEE (reference sequence). CDR3 size: 15 residues. The CDR3: CASSLAGTGAYGYTF. The CDR3 DNA reads as TGTGCCAGCAGCTTGGCCGGGACAGGGGCCTATGGCTACACCTTC.

This chain joins TRBV29-1 and TRBJ2-7; D gene ambiguous. The CDR3 consists of 15 residues. The germline V and J ends were trimmed by 2 bases and 6 bases, with 20 bases remaining between them. Germline-derived CDR1 and CDR2 are SQVTM and ANQGSEA. The CDR3 sequence is CSVETQEGAIREQYF. As DNA, the CDR3 is TGCAGCGTTGAAACCCAGGAAGGTGCTATTCGCGAGCAGTACTTC.

This clone was seen more than once but under ten times. A far more abundant clone sits one base away, making this likely a read error. This chain connects TRBV6-5 to TRBJ1-6; D perhaps matches TRBD1 (5 bases). There are 16 residues in the CDR3. Germline CDR1 is MNHEY and CDR2 is SVGAGI. DNA for the CDR3: TGTGCCAGCAGTTACGGGGGTGGGATCCATAATTCACCCCCCCACTTT. It encodes CASSYGGGIHNSPPHF.

The chain is built from TRBV6-6 and TRBJ2-1, with unresolved D. The germline V gene encodes CDR1 MNHNY and CDR2 SVGAGI (reference sequence). CDR3 length: 13 residues. Trimming left V 1 base short and J 5 bases short, with 6 bases between. CDR3 sequence: CASSYFGNNEQFF. In nucleotides, the CDR3 is TGTGCCAGCAGTTACTTTGGTAACAATGAGCAGTTCTTC.

With regard to this clone: This likely traces to a read error, being one base from a far larger clone. The rearrangement links TRBV4-2 to TRBJ1-1, with a tentative D call TRBD1 (5 bases). Per germline, CDR1 LGHNA and CDR2 YNFKEQ. V lost 4 bases and J lost 4, with 13 bases in between. The CDR3 runs to 14 residues. The CDR3 sequence is CASSPKVRVTEAFF. The DNA for the CDR3 is TGTGCCAGCAGCCCCAAGGTCAGGGTCACTGAAGCTTTCTTT.

V is TRBV7-2 and J is TRBJ1-4; no firm D call. The CDR3 has 17 residues. The germline gives CDR1 SGHTA, CDR2 FQGNSA. Trimming shortened V by 3 bases and J by 0 bases, and 14 bases separated the two germline ends. CDR3 sequence: CASSLGRTPATNEKLFF. Here the CDR3 DNA reads TGTGCCAGCAGCTTGGGTAGAACGCCAGCAACTAATGAAAAACTGTTTTTT.

The rearrangement joins TRBV10-1 to TRBJ2-5; D call uncertain. The CDR3 length is 12 residues. The germline CDR1 and CDR2 sequences are WNHNN and SYGVQD (reference sequence). Deletions cut 3 bases from V and 2 bases from J, with 4 bases between. CDR3: CASSDPQETQYF. CDR3 nucleotides: TGCGCCAGCAGTGACCCACAAGAGACCCAGTACTTC.

Notes on this clone: A junction boundary mismatches the germline segment, possibly from a read error. The rearrangement joins TRBV7-7 to TRBJ2-1; D may be TRBD1 (5 bases). CDR1 and CDR2 (germline): SSHAT, FNYEAQ (reference sequence). The CDR3 spans 13 residues. CDR3 DNA sequence: TGTGCTAGCAGCTTAGGGGCTAACAGTGAGCAGTTCTTC. This codes for CASSLGANSEQFF.

V usage is TRBV18 and J usage is TRBJ2-7, with D perhaps TRBD1 or TRBD2 (6 bases each). Per the germline V gene, CDR1 is KGHSH and CDR2 is LQKENI. This CDR3 region has 14 residues. V dropped 3 bases and J dropped 5 bases, with 14 bases sitting between them. CDR3 loop: CASSPDRGVHEQYF. The CDR3 nucleotides are TGTGCCAGCTCACCGGATAGGGGGGTGCACGAGCAGTACTTC.

The gene calls are TRBV4-2 and TRBJ1-4; the D gene is possibly TRBD1 (6 bases). The length of the CDR3 is 13 residues. From germline, CDR1 is LGHNA and CDR2 YNFKEQ. The V end lost 6 bases, the J end lost 5 bases, and 10 bases lay between the germline ends. This CDR3 is CASRQGWNEKLFF. The CDR3 bases are TGTGCCAGCAGACAGGGCTGGAATGAAAAACTGTTTTTT.

This clone was seen only once. The genes are TRBV2 and TRBJ1-2; 9 bases match TRBD1. CDR1 is SNHLY and CDR2 is FYNNEI in the germline V gene. V trimming: 7 bases; J trimming: 8 bases; junction bases outside the gene matches: 8. The CDR3 runs 13 residues. The CDR3: CASMMDRGHGYTF. Here the CDR3 DNA reads TGTGCCAGCATGATGGACAGGGGACACGGCTACACCTTC. Together with reference TRBV2 and TRBJ1-2, the CDR3 gives the full variable domain: EPEVTQTPSHQVTQMGQEVILRCVPISNHLYFYWYRQILGQKVEFLVSFYNNEISEKSEIFDDQFSVERPDGSNFTLKIRSTKLEDSAMYFCASMMDRGHGYTFGSGTRLTVV.

Written as DNA, the CDR3 is TGTGCCATCCCCGCTATAGTAGATACGCAGTATTTT. Translating gives CAIPAIVDTQYF. J is TRBJ2-3 and V is TRBV7-2, with D unclear. This CDR3 is 12 amino acids long. The germline V gene has CDR1 SGHTA and CDR2 FQGNSA. The V gene lost 10 bases and the J gene lost 5 bases, with 13 bases spanning the gap. The full variable domain, its missing parts supplied by reference TRBV7-2 and TRBJ2-3, is GAGVSQSPSNKVTEKGKDVELRCDPISGHTALYWYRQSLGQGLEFLIYFQGNSAPDKSGLPSDRFSAERTGGSVSTLTIQRTQQEDSAVYLCAIPAIVDTQYFGPGTRLTVL.

This chain joins TRBV13 and TRBJ2-7, with 7 bases that match TRBD2. Germline loops: CDR1 PRHDT, CDR2 FYEKMQ (reference sequence). V lost 4 bases, J lost 5 bases, and 17 bases stayed unmatched. The CDR3 has 17 amino acids. The CDR3 DNA is TGTGCCAGCAGCTCACTCCAGGCGGGAGTGTGGGGTAACGAGCAGTACTTC. Its translation: CASSSLQAGVWGNEQYF.